What follows describes a single T cell receptor (beta chain). What antigen it recognizes has not been identified. No much larger clonotype is one base removed from it; base qualities were not supplied. The trial excluded patients who had a history of autoimmune disease or who were on systemic immunosuppression. Peripheral blood for TCR sequencing was drawn from every dose cohort at baseline, at cycle 4 day 1 and at cycle 7 day 1. The samples were drawn from a first-in-human, open-label, multicenter phase I dose-escalation trial of ivuxolimab. The trial enrolled adults with locally advanced or metastatic head and neck squamous cell, hepatocellular, melanoma or renal cell carcinoma. Before TCR sequencing, CD4+ and CD8+ T cells were separately sorted from peripheral blood. This entry belongs to a study of OX40 agonist ivuxolimab in advanced cancers. With regard to the full study: Ivuxolimab was an agonistic, fully human IgG2 monoclonal antibody directed against OX40 (CD134), a costimulatory receptor. Intravenous ivuxolimab was administered to patients every 2 weeks at six dose levels: 0.01, 0.1, 0.3, 1.5, 3 and 10 mg/kg. Of the roughly 53 patients in dose escalation, around 20 had hepatocellular carcinoma, some 15 had melanoma, 9 had renal cell carcinoma and 9 had head and neck cancer. The dose-escalation cohort was about 87% male with a mean age of approximately 59 years, ranging from roughly 23 to 90. Patients were allowed to have had prior anti-PD-1, anti-PD-L1 or anti-CTLA-4 therapy, and around two fifths of the dose-escalation patients had been treated with checkpoint inhibitors. Three dose-escalation patients achieved partial responses, one with hepatocellular carcinoma and two with cutaneous melanoma. The purpose of peripheral TCRbeta sequencing was to test whether ivuxolimab changed TCR sequence diversity and led to clonal T-cell expansion. The paper reports the monotherapy dose-escalation portion (N of about 50 patients) of the phase I ivuxolimab trial.

Results and caveats for the whole study, not just this receptor: At doses of 0.1 to 3.0 mg/kg, clonal expansion of both CD4+ and CD8+ blood T cells was observed from baseline to week 6. Which antigens the clonally expanded peripheral T cells were specific for was not determined. In the 0.1-3.0 mg/kg groups, partial responders were among the patients with the lowest normalized peripheral clonal expansion, particularly in CD8+ T cells. On average, CD8+ T cells showed more expanded clones than CD4+ T cells after ivuxolimab. Low levels of normalized T-cell clonal expansion were also shown by some nonresponding patients.

To sequence the TCRbeta CDR3 region, genomic DNA was isolated from the sorted cells. The immunoSEQ Assay was used to sequence the TCRbeta CDR3 regions. In TCRdb, the immuneACCESS table is reduced to in-frame sequences with V and J assigned. These tables do not hold every clone; where another copy was compared, an unresolved V gene accounts for under half, and the others remain unexplained. The sample table records fewer than 30,000 clones; 90% to 95% of these occur just once. The biggest ten clones account for roughly 10% of the sample. In the germline V gene, CDR1 corresponds to SGHTA and CDR2 to FQGNSA. V has 2 bases trimmed and J has 5 bases trimmed; junction bases matching no gene number 5. The cysteine opens and the phenylalanine closes a CDR3 of 15 amino acids. Just the 45-base CDR3 DNA is kept, in frame starting at base 1.

The material sequenced was CD4+ or CD8+ T cells sorted from blood, taken in a trial of the OX40 agonist ivuxolimab. The chain employs TRBV7-2 and TRBJ1-5; 8 central bases correspond to TRBD1. This TCR came from an adult with an advanced solid tumor such as melanoma, head and neck, liver or kidney cancer. The bases are TGTGCCAGCAGCTTACCTCCAGGGGGCTATCAGCCCCAGCATTTT. Protein translation: CASSLPPGGYQPQHF.